These 18 T cell receptor beta chains originate from one sample sequenced in a study of blood T cells in healthy people across ages. Sample-barcoded 5' priming and a J-beta primer mix drove a second PCR of roughly 6 to 12 cycles. MiXCR was run by TCRdb on the 5' RACE reads, yielding one entry per CDR3 protein. The table has hundreds of thousands of distinct CDR3 sequences, around two fifths seen once. Sequencing input: blood. Every receptor here comes from a man older than 75 in good health.

V gene TRBV20-1 combines with J gene TRBJ1-5, with D possibly being TRBD1 (6 bases). CDR1 and CDR2 from the germline V gene are DFQATT and SNEGSKA (reference sequence). This CDR3 contains 15 residues. V was trimmed by 6 bases and J by 0 bases, leaving 15 bases between them. The CDR3 bases are TGCAGTGCCACTAGTAGGGGGTTTAGCAATCAGCCCCAGCATTTT. Translated: CSATSRGFSNQPQHF.

Written as DNA, the CDR3 is TGCAGTGCTAGAGTGAACTATGGCTACACCTTC. Its translation: CSARVNYGYTF. The chain links TRBV20-1 to TRBJ1-2; D not resolved. The germline gives CDR1 DFQATT, CDR2 SNEGSKA (reference sequence). There are 11 residues in the CDR3. V dropped 1 base and J dropped 2 bases, with 2 bases sitting between them.

The chain joins TRBV20-1 to TRBJ2-3; 11 bases agree with TRBD2. Trimming cost V 1 base and J 2 bases; bases outside gene matches: 8. CDR1 and CDR2 from the germline V gene are DFQATT and SNEGSKA (reference sequence). The CDR3 covers 17 residues. The CDR3 loop is CSARAELAGDFTDTQYF. The CDR3 nucleotides are TGCAGTGCTAGAGCCGAACTAGCGGGAGACTTCACAGATACGCAGTATTTT.

This clonotype was counted a few times. V gene TRBV20-1 combines with J gene TRBJ1-4; D perhaps matches TRBD1 (6 bases). Germline values: CDR1 DFQATT, CDR2 SNEGSKA (reference sequence). The length of the CDR3 is 13 residues. Trimming cost V 6 bases and J 8 bases, with 16 bases left between them. Here the CDR3 DNA reads TGCAGTGCAAAGTCCGGGACACGGGAAAAACTGTTTTTT. As protein: CSAKSGTREKLFF.

This sequence joins TRBV29-1 and TRBJ2-7; TRBD2 is a possible D gene (6 bases). V lost 6 bases, J lost 4 bases, and 19 bases lay in between. Germline V gene sequence: CDR1 SQVTM, CDR2 ANQGSEA. CDR3 length: 14 residues. CDR3 DNA: TGCAGCGTCCGAGGGGCTGGGCGGGGTTACGAGCAGTACTTC. Amino acids: CSVRGAGRGYEQYF.

The rearrangement joins TRBV6-5 to TRBJ2-7, with D uncertain. The CDR3 runs to 18 residues. CDR1 and CDR2 (germline): MNHEY, SVGAGI. The germline V and J ends were trimmed by 4 bases and 0 bases, with 22 bases remaining between them. The CDR3 region has the DNA TGTGCCAGCAGTTCCCTTAGGCCCGGGCTGCCGAGCTCCTACGAGCAGTACTTC. This gives the protein CASSSLRPGLPSSYEQYF.

This clonotype came up a few times. This sequence joins TRBV12-3 or TRBV12-4 and TRBJ2-3; D remains unclear. The CDR3 runs 14 residues. Trimming took off 6 bases at V and 0 bases at J, with 10 bases between the two ends. This CDR3 reads CASRKTASTDTQYF. Here the CDR3 DNA reads TGTGCCAGCAGAAAGACGGCTAGCACAGATACGCAGTATTTT.

Worth noting for this clonotype: A much more abundant neighbour one base away suggests this may be a read error. The rearrangement links TRBV7-3 to TRBJ1-2; D is unresolved. The CDR3 consists of 12 residues. Deletions cut 5 bases from V and 4 bases from J, with 8 bases between. Per germline, CDR1 SGHTA and CDR2 FQGTGA. The CDR3 is CASSTDGYGYTF. CDR3 coding DNA: TGTGCCAGCAGCACCGACGGCTATGGCTACACCTTC. Full variable domain (missing parts from reference TRBV7-3 and TRBJ1-2): GAGVSQTPSNKVTEKGKYVELRCDPISGHTALYWYRQSLGQGPEFLIYFQGTGAADDSGLPNDRFFAVRPEGSVSTLKIQRTERGDSAVYLCASSTDGYGYTFGSGTRLTVV.

This chain uses TRBV6-6 with TRBJ2-2; D possibly corresponds to TRBD2 (5 bases). Trimming took 2 bases from V and 7 from J, leaving 20 bases between them. Germline loops: CDR1 MNHNY, CDR2 SVGAGI (reference sequence). CDR3 length equals 17 residues. CDR3 in amino acids: CASSYPSEAGIGGELFF. The CDR3 DNA follows: TGTGCCAGCAGTTACCCCTCGGAGGCGGGTATCGGCGGGGAGCTGTTTTTT.

The rearrangement links TRBV6-2 or TRBV6-3 to TRBJ2-5, with a weak D call TRBD1 (6 bases). The CDR3 contains 15 residues. With 5 bases removed from V and 2 bases from J, the gap between germline ends came to 15 bases. The germline V gene encodes CDR1 MNHEY and CDR2 SVGEGT. The DNA for the CDR3 is TGTGCCAGCAGTAAGCTGGACAGAGCTCAAGAGACCCAGTACTTC. Its protein is CASSKLDRAQETQYF.

This clonotype has a count of ten or more. This chain connects TRBV4-1 to TRBJ2-5, with 7 nucleotides matching TRBD1. This CDR3 contains 18 residues. Germline V CDR1 and CDR2: MGHRA, YSYEKL. V dropped 4 bases and J dropped 5; count of bases not matched to a gene: 19. The CDR3 DNA reads as TGCGCCAGCAGCCTACGAGGGACCAGGGGGTTAAACGAGGAGACCCAGTACTTC. This encodes CASSLRGTRGLNEETQYF.

This clonotype was recorded once. This chain joins TRBV6-5 and TRBJ2-7; 7 positions agree with TRBD1. CDR1 and CDR2 (germline): MNHEY, SVGAGI. The CDR3 totals 16 residues. V lost 6 bases, J lost 3 bases, and 14 bases stayed unmatched. CDR3 bases: TGTGCCAGCAGCAAACCGGGGTGGGGACAGAGCTACGAGCAGTACTTC. As protein: CASSKPGWGQSYEQYF.

The V and J genes are TRBV20-1 and TRBJ2-3; 7 positions match TRBD2. The V gene's germline CDR1 is DFQATT and CDR2 SNEGSKA (reference sequence). CDR3 length: 15 residues. The J segment lost 0 bases and the V segment lost 2 bases, leaving 5 bases of the junction unmatched. CDR3 nucleotides: TGCAGTGCTAGACCTAGCGGAACTAGCACAGATACGCAGTATTTT. As protein: CSARPSGTSTDTQYF.

As for this clonotype: An end of the junction does not agree with germline; a read error may underlie this. This chain joins TRBV4-3 and TRBJ2-3; weak D call: TRBD1 (5 bases). CDR3 length: 16 amino acids. Germline V gives CDR1 LGHNA, CDR2 YSLEER. In DNA form, the CDR3 reads TGCGCCAGCAGCCAAGAGGCCCCGATGGAGACAGACACGCAGTATTTT. Translated: CASSQEAPMETDTQYF.

This clonotype has only a few counts. The V call is TRBV2, the J call TRBJ1-5; D is ambiguous. Germline values: CDR1 SNHLY, CDR2 FYNNEI. This CDR3 is 14 amino acids long. Trimming shortened V by 2 bases and J by 2 bases, and 7 bases separated the two germline ends. The CDR3 DNA reads as TGTGCCAGCAGTGAAAGAGAGGGCAATCAGCCCCAGCATTTT. Amino acid sequence: CASSEREGNQPQHF.

The chain uses TRBV7-2 and TRBJ2-1, with 8 bases aligning to TRBD1. This CDR3 contains 13 residues. The junction had 5 bases not matched to a gene; V was cut back by 4 bases and J by 9 bases. Germline values: CDR1 SGHTA, CDR2 FQGNSA. The CDR3 region has the DNA TGTGCCAGCAGCTCCCAGGGGGCGACTGAGCAGTTCTTC. Encoded protein: CASSSQGATEQFF. Complete variable domain (other parts from reference TRBV7-2 and TRBJ2-1): GAGVSQSPSNKVTEKGKDVELRCDPISGHTALYWYRQSLGQGLEFLIYFQGNSAPDKSGLPSDRFSAERTGGSVSTLTIQRTQQEDSAVYLCASSSQGATEQFFGPGTRLTVL.

The CDR3 reads CASSHRGGNSPLHF. CDR3 in DNA: TGCGCCAGCAGCCACCGAGGGGGAAATTCACCCCTCCACTTT. The V gene is TRBV4-3, the J gene TRBJ1-6; D may be TRBD1 (6 bases). Germline lookup yields CDR1 LGHNA and CDR2 YSLEER. This CDR3 comprises 14 residues. V was cut by 3 bases and J by 7 bases, with 10 bases left in between.

A few counts support this clonotype. This sequence joins TRBV7-9 and TRBJ2-5; D might be TRBD1 or TRBD2, each matching 6 bases. Trimming took off 4 bases at V and 11 bases at J, with 23 bases between the two ends. The germline gives CDR1 SEHNR, CDR2 FQNEAQ (reference sequence). This CDR3 spans 15 amino acids. The CDR3 protein is CASSSTTGGYNEQYF. CDR3 coding DNA: TGTGCCAGCAGCTCTACGACAGGAGGGTACAATGAGCAGTACTTC.